Listed here are 29 T cell receptor beta chains from one sample, sequenced in a study of blood T cell repertoires in COVID-19. Assay: immunoSEQ multiplex PCR; the TCRdb copy retains only in-frame clones and omits some. This sample has about 47,000 clones, with 84% found just once. Sequencing was done on a sample of peripheral blood. The receptors were sampled from a man aged 50-60 years with acute or convalescent COVID-19.

CDR3 DNA: TGTGCCATCAGGGGACAGGGAGGGCACAATGAGCAGTTCTTC. This sequence encodes CAIRGQGGHNEQFF. The chain links TRBV10-3 to TRBJ2-1; 9 nucleotides align to TRBD1. The V gene end was trimmed by 6 bases and the J gene end by 5 bases; junction bases not matched to a gene: 5. The germline gives CDR1 ENHRY, CDR2 SYGVKD. CDR3 length: 14 amino acids.

This clone was seen only once. The chain recombines TRBV27 with TRBJ2-1; a weak D match, TRBD1 (5 bases). The germline CDR1 and CDR2 sequences are MNHEY and SMNVEV (reference sequence). This CDR3 is built from 18 residues. V lost 7 bases and J 0 bases, leaving 22 bases between the germline ends. CDR3 loop: CASNLGANLRYSYNEQFF. DNA of the CDR3: TGTGCCAGCAACCTTGGGGCGAACCTAAGGTACTCCTACAATGAGCAGTTCTTC.

The V gene is TRBV9, the J gene TRBJ2-7; TRBD1 agrees at 9 bases. Germline V gene data show CDR1 as SGDLS and CDR2 as YYNGEE. There are 14 residues in the CDR3. V trimming: 4 bases; J trimming: 2 bases; junction bases outside the gene matches: 4. The CDR3 here is CASSPGTGTYEQYF. The CDR3 DNA follows: TGTGCCAGCAGCCCTGGGACAGGGACCTACGAGCAGTACTTC.

The chain combines TRBV7-9 with TRBJ2-2; 13 bases match TRBD2. The CDR3 extends over 19 amino acids. Per the germline V gene, CDR1 is SEHNR and CDR2 is FQNEAQ (reference sequence). V lost 5 bases, J lost 1 base, and 10 bases stayed unmatched. CDR3 region: CASSPGTSGKNLNTGELFF. The CDR3 nucleotides are TGTGCCAGCAGCCCCGGGACTAGCGGGAAAAACTTGAACACCGGGGAGCTGTTTTTT. Full variable domain (rest looked up from reference TRBV7-9 and TRBJ2-2): DTGVSQNPRHKITKRGQNVTFRCDPISEHNRLYWYRQTLGQGPEFLTYFQNEAQLEKSRLLSDRFSAERPKGSFSTLEIQRTEQGDSAMYLCASSPGTSGKNLNTGELFFGEGSRLTVL.

The rearrangement joins TRBV4-3 to TRBJ1-2; 8 nucleotides match TRBD1. Germline V gene data show CDR1 as LGHNA and CDR2 as YSLEER. This CDR3 region has 15 residues. V lost 1 base and J lost 6; bases outside the gene matches: 7. The CDR3 sequence: CASSQGQGASDGYTF. The CDR3, as DNA: TGCGCCAGCAGCCAAGGGCAGGGGGCCTCGGATGGCTACACCTTC.

V gene TRBV28 combines with J gene TRBJ1-2; D gene unclear. V was trimmed by 3 bases and J by 5 bases, leaving 7 bases between them. This CDR3 is 12 amino acids long. Germline V CDR1 and CDR2: MDHEN, SYDVKM. CDR3 sequence (DNA): TGTGCCAGCAGTTTGGAGGAGTATGGCTACACCTTC. Amino acids: CASSLEEYGYTF.

The rearrangement joins TRBV15 to TRBJ2-2; D call uncertain. This CDR3 is built from 17 residues. Germline V lookup: CDR1 LNHNV, CDR2 YYDKDF (reference sequence). V was pared by 0 bases and J by 1 base, with 12 bases between. The CDR3 reads CATSRDPVRRNTGELFF. The CDR3 DNA sequence: TGTGCCACCAGCAGAGATCCTGTGCGGAGGAACACCGGGGAGCTGTTTTTT.

This rearrangement joins TRBV28 to TRBJ1-2, with 8 bases lining up with TRBD1. CDR1 and CDR2 from the germline V gene are MDHEN and SYDVKM. The trim removed 5 bases at V and 3 bases at J, leaving 2 bases unmatched. The CDR3 is made up of 13 amino acids. The CDR3 is CASSPDRDYGYTF. The CDR3 DNA follows: TGTGCCAGCAGTCCGGACAGGGACTATGGCTACACCTTC.

The J gene is TRBJ2-2, the V gene TRBV19; 10 nucleotides align to TRBD2. The length of the CDR3 is 14 residues. Looked up from germline, CDR1 is LNHDA and CDR2 is SQIVND (reference sequence). Germline trimming cut 8 bases from V and 7 bases from J; bases unmatched to any gene: 7. The CDR3 sequence is CASQSGRAVGELFF. The CDR3 DNA follows: TGTGCCAGTCAAAGCGGGAGGGCGGTCGGGGAGCTGTTTTTT.

The chain joins TRBV10-1 to TRBJ2-1; 9 nucleotides agree with TRBD2. The CDR3 length is 14 residues. Germline values: CDR1 WNHNN, CDR2 SYGVQD (reference sequence). V shed 6 bases and J 6 bases; nucleotides not matched to a gene: 6. DNA of the CDR3: TGCGCCAGCAGCCAGCGGGGGGCTTCCAATGAGCAGTTCTTC. Its translation is CASSQRGASNEQFF.

This clone was detected only a few times. The V call is TRBV5-1, the J call TRBJ1-4, with 11 bases identical to TRBD1. Unmatched junction bases numbered 4, after V lost 0 bases and J lost 12 bases. There are 14 residues in the CDR3. CDR1 is SGHRS, CDR2 YFSETQ, per germline. DNA of the CDR3: TGCGCCAGCAGCTTGGGGACAGGGGGCTTTGAACTGTTTTTT. Protein: CASSLGTGGFELFF.

This chain uses TRBV2 with TRBJ1-5; 7 positions match TRBD1. CDR1 SNHLY and CDR2 FYNNEI come from the germline V gene. With 6 bases clipped from V and 4 bases from J, the junction kept 6 bases outside the gene matches. There are 14 residues in the CDR3. CDR3: CASRPDRKNQPQHF. CDR3 nucleotides: TGTGCCAGCAGACCGGACAGGAAAAATCAGCCCCAGCATTTT.

V usage is TRBV5-1 and J usage is TRBJ2-7, with TRBD2 identical over 10 bases. The CDR3 is 16 amino acids. Trimming took 4 bases from V and 4 from J; bases not matched to a gene: 11. Per the germline V gene, CDR1 is SGHRS and CDR2 is YFSETQ. The CDR3 nucleotides are TGCGCCAGCAGCCCAGATGAGGCTAGCGGGAGTTACGAGCAGTACTTC. Amino acids: CASSPDEASGSYEQYF.

This clone was detected only a few times. This rearrangement joins TRBV3-1 (or the pseudogene TRBV3-2) to TRBJ1-2; TRBD1 agrees at 8 bases. This CDR3 spans 14 amino acids. The germline gives CDR1 LGHDT, CDR2 YNNKEL (reference sequence). Losses at the gene ends were 2 bases for V and 5 bases for J; bases not matched to a gene: 4. In nucleotides, the CDR3 is TGTGCCAGCAGCCAAAGGACAGGGAATTATGGCTACACCTTC. Its protein product is CASSQRTGNYGYTF.

The rearrangement joins TRBV30 to TRBJ2-7, with TRBD1 matching 7 bases. After removal of 1 base from V and 3 bases from J, the junction contained 6 bases not matched to a gene. The germline gives CDR1 GTSNPN, CDR2 SVGIG (reference sequence). The CDR3 loop spans 14 amino acids. CDR3: CAWSGGQSYYEQYF. CDR3 sequence (DNA): TGTGCCTGGAGTGGGGGACAGTCCTACTACGAGCAGTACTTC.

The chain couples TRBV14 to TRBJ2-6, with D uncertain. With 5 bases removed from V and 2 bases from J, the gap between germline ends came to 10 bases. Germline V gene sequence: CDR1 SGHDN, CDR2 FVKESK. CDR3 length equals 15 residues. CDR3 in DNA: TGTGCCAGCAGCTTACAGCTGACTGGGGCCAACGTCCTGACTTTC. This sequence encodes CASSLQLTGANVLTF.

V and J are TRBV5-1 and TRBJ2-3; 11 bases fit TRBD2. This CDR3 is 16 amino acids long. Trimming took 4 bases from V and 2 from J; bases not matched to a gene: 6. Germline V gene lookup returns CDR1 SGHRS and CDR2 YFSETQ. CDR3: CASSPGLAEYTDTQYF. The CDR3 region has the DNA TGCGCCAGCAGCCCGGGACTAGCGGAATACACAGATACGCAGTATTTT.

This chain joins TRBV7-8 and TRBJ1-1, with a weak D call TRBD1 (6 bases). This CDR3 is 15 amino acids long. Trimming cost V 4 bases and J 2 bases, with 14 bases left between them. Germline V lookup: CDR1 SGHVS, CDR2 FQNEAQ. CDR3 sequence (DNA): TGTGCCAGCAGCTCAGACAGGAAAGGAAACACTGAAGCTTTCTTT. Amino acid sequence: CASSSDRKGNTEAFF.

The chain couples TRBV10-2 to TRBJ2-1; 9 bases match TRBD2. V shed 6 bases and J 4 bases; nucleotides not matched to a gene: 4. CDR3 length: 14 residues. CDR1 and CDR2 (germline): WSHSY, SAAADI. CDR3 region: CASRLAGTYNEQFF. In nucleotides, the CDR3 is TGCGCCAGCAGACTAGCGGGTACATACAATGAGCAGTTCTTC.

The chain employs TRBV6-5 and TRBJ2-5; D gene uncertain. V was shortened by 5 bases and J by 1 base, with 8 bases between the two germline ends. The CDR3 sequence is 13 residues long. Looked up from germline, CDR1 is MNHEY and CDR2 is SVGAGI. In DNA form, the CDR3 reads TGTGCCAGCAGTCTCGGTTTCCAAGAGACCCAGTACTTC. Its translation is CASSLGFQETQYF.

A few counts support this clone. The V call is TRBV7-2, the J call TRBJ2-3, with 15 nucleotides matching TRBD2. V trimming: 5 bases; J trimming: 13 bases; junction bases outside the gene matches: 13. CDR1 is SGHTA, CDR2 FQGNSA, per germline. The CDR3 has 16 residues. CDR3 DNA sequence: TGTGCCAGCAGCCCGCCGGGACTAGCGGGAGGACGGGCGAAGTATTTT. This translates into CASSPPGLAGGRAKYF. Combining the CDR3 with reference TRBV7-2 and TRBJ2-3 gives the whole variable domain GAGVSQSPSNKVTEKGKDVELRCDPISGHTALYWYRQSLGQGLEFLIYFQGNSAPDKSGLPSDRFSAERTGGSVSTLTIQRTQQEDSAVYLCASSPPGLAGGRAKYFGPGTRLTVL.

This clone was observed a single time. The genes are TRBV2 and TRBJ2-1, with a weak D call TRBD2 (6 bases). The germline CDR1 and CDR2 sequences are SNHLY and FYNNEI. Trimming took 0 bases from V and 10 from J, leaving 10 bases between them. The CDR3 consists of 13 residues. Here the CDR3 DNA reads TGTGCCAGCAGTGAAGCGAGAGCGGGCGAGCAGTTCTTC. It encodes CASSEARAGEQFF.

The V and J genes are TRBV6-5 and TRBJ2-7; perhaps TRBD2 as D (5 bases). The CDR3 contains 14 residues. V lost 8 bases to trimming and J lost 4 bases, with 18 bases between them. Germline-derived CDR1 and CDR2 are MNHEY and SVGAGI. The CDR3 loop is CASCRSPGSYEQYF. The DNA of the CDR3 is TGTGCCAGCTGTAGATCACCGGGATCTTACGAGCAGTACTTC.

The gene calls are TRBV28 and TRBJ2-6; TRBD1 might be the D (6 bases). CDR3 size: 16 residues. Germline V gene data show CDR1 as MDHEN and CDR2 as SYDVKM. The V gene lost 7 bases and the J gene lost 3 bases, with 16 bases spanning the gap. Here the CDR3 reads CASTVPGAVGANVLTF. The CDR3 DNA follows: TGTGCCAGCACAGTTCCAGGGGCGGTTGGGGCCAACGTCCTGACTTTC.

In this sample, this clone turned up a few times. The rearrangement links TRBV6-5 to TRBJ2-7; D call uncertain. CDR1 is MNHEY, CDR2 SVGAGI, per germline. CDR3 size: 12 residues. V lost 4 bases and J lost 6, with 10 bases in between. The CDR3 loop is CASSSGVFEQYF. DNA for the CDR3: TGTGCCAGCAGTTCCGGAGTGTTCGAGCAGTACTTC.

This clone was seen a single time. This rearrangement joins TRBV7-2 to TRBJ1-2, with D possibly TRBD1 on 5 matching bases. Trimming stripped 1 base from V and 4 bases from J, with 13 bases between. The CDR3 extends over 15 amino acids. The germline V gene has CDR1 SGHTA and CDR2 FQGNSA. In nucleotides, the CDR3 is TGTGCCAGCAGCTTAGGGCCTCGGACACCCTATGGCTACACCTTC. Amino acid sequence: CASSLGPRTPYGYTF.

The chain links TRBV7-9 to TRBJ1-2, with 9 bases fitting TRBD1. The CDR3 extends over 13 amino acids. V shed 4 bases, J shed 6 bases, and the junction held 3 bases outside the gene matches. CDR1 and CDR2 from the germline V gene are SEHNR and FQNEAQ (reference sequence). CDR3 residues: CASSYRGQNGYTF. The CDR3 DNA is TGTGCCAGCAGCTACAGGGGGCAAAATGGCTACACCTTC.

The chain recombines TRBV28 with TRBJ1-5; no firm D call. The CDR3 loop spans 14 amino acids. Germline V CDR1 and CDR2: MDHEN, SYDVKM. V was trimmed by 5 bases and J by 5 bases, leaving 13 bases between them. The CDR3 DNA reads as TGTGCCAGCAGTAAGGACGGGAGGTATCAGCCCCAGCATTTT. Amino acids: CASSKDGRYQPQHF. Using reference TRBV28 and TRBJ1-5 for the parts outside the CDR3, the full variable domain is DVKVTQSSRYLVKRTGEKVFLECVQDMDHENMFWYRQDPGLGLRLIYFSYDVKMKEKGDIPEGYSVSREKKERFSLILESASTNQTSMYLCASSKDGRYQPQHFGDGTRLSIL.

This clone showed up just once. Other DNA sequences within the sample encode an identical CDR3. The rearrangement uses TRBV27 and TRBJ1-2, with D unclear. This CDR3 is built from 14 residues. CDR1 MNHEY and CDR2 SMNVEV come from the germline V gene (reference sequence). V was clipped by 2 bases and J by 2 bases, with 9 bases between them. The CDR3 nucleotides are TGTGCCAGCAGTTTACGACCAGGAAACTATGGCTACACCTTC. Protein sequence: CASSLRPGNYGYTF.